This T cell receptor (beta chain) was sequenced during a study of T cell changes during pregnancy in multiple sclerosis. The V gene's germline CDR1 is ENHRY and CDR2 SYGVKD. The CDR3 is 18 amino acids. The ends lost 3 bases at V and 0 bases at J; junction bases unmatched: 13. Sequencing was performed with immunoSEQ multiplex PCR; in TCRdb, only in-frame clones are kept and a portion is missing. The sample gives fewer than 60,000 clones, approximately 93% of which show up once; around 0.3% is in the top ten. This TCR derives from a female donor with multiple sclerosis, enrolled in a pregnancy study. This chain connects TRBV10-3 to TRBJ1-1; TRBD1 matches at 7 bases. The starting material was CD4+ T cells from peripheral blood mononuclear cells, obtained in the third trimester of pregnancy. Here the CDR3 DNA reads TGTGCCATCAGTGAAAGGACAGGCGGTTACTATATGAACACTGAAGCTTTCTTT. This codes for CAISERTGGYYMNTEAFF.